Listed here are 28 T cell receptor beta chains from one sample, sequenced in a study of cytotoxic CD8 clonotypes in ibrutinib-treated CLL. The data were produced by immunoSEQ multiplex PCR, yet TCRdb's version contains in-frame clones alone and is incomplete. This sample yields roughly 220,000 clones, of which 79% are seen a single time; about 10% belongs to the top ten. Sample: PBMCs, taken after 12 months of ibrutinib treatment. Receptors were obtained from a human donor with chronic lymphocytic leukemia.

The chain recombines TRBV6-5 with TRBJ1-2, with a weak D call TRBD1 (6 bases). The germline V and J ends were trimmed by 2 bases and 4 bases, with 8 bases remaining between them. Germline CDR1 is MNHEY and CDR2 is SVGAGI. CDR3 size: 13 residues. The CDR3 DNA reads as TGTGCCAGCAGTTACACAGGGCTCTATGGCTACACCTTC. Translated: CASSYTGLYGYTF.

V and J are TRBV6-1 and TRBJ1-1, with 9 bases identical to TRBD1. Germline V gene lookup returns CDR1 MNHNS and CDR2 SASEGT. V lost 7 bases to trimming and J lost 5 bases; unmatched junction nucleotides: 11. The CDR3 has 15 residues. For the CDR3, the DNA is TGTGCCAGCACCCGGCAAACAGGGGGCGGAACTGAAGCTTTCTTT. Amino acids: CASTRQTGGGTEAFF.

The DNA of the CDR3 is TGTGCCAGCAGCCCCGGGGTGGGATGGGGCACTGAAGCTTTCTTT. Encoded protein: CASSPGVGWGTEAFF. This sequence joins TRBV9 and TRBJ1-1; D uncertain. The length of the CDR3 is 15 residues. V lost 4 bases and J 4 bases, leaving 17 bases between the germline ends. Germline CDR1 SGDLS, CDR2 YYNGEE.

The V and J genes are TRBV4-2 and TRBJ2-5; TRBD2 matches 10 bases. The CDR3 totals 17 residues. From germline, CDR1 is LGHNA and CDR2 YNFKEQ. The J segment lost 4 bases and the V segment lost 1 base, leaving 9 bases of the junction unmatched. CDR3 loop: CASSQVGAGGFTETQYF. Written as DNA, the CDR3 is TGTGCCAGCAGCCAAGTAGGAGCGGGAGGGTTTACAGAGACCCAGTACTTC.

V gene TRBV29-1 combines with J gene TRBJ2-2; D is possibly TRBD2 (5 bases). The V and J ends lost 7 bases and 3 bases respectively, with 9 bases between them. Looked up from germline, CDR1 is SQVTM and CDR2 is ANQGSEA. CDR3 length: 12 residues. Here the CDR3 reads CSAGGYTGELFF. Written as DNA, the CDR3 is TGCAGCGCCGGAGGCTACACCGGGGAGCTGTTTTTT.

The rearrangement joins TRBV12-5 to TRBJ1-1; TRBD1 matches at 7 bases. Looked up from germline, CDR1 is LGHNT and CDR2 is FRNRAP. The CDR3 runs 14 residues. After removal of 4 bases from V and 5 bases from J, the junction contained 7 bases not matched to a gene. CDR3 region: CASGSDRDWTEAFF. The DNA of the CDR3 is TGTGCTAGTGGTTCCGACAGGGATTGGACTGAAGCTTTCTTT.

J is TRBJ2-7 and V is TRBV9; 8 nucleotides align to TRBD2. The CDR3 runs 14 residues. Germline CDR1 reads SGDLS; CDR2 reads YYNGEE. V trimming: 4 bases; J trimming: 6 bases; junction bases outside the gene matches: 9. DNA for the CDR3: TGTGCCAGCAGCCCCCGGACTAGCTTGGGCGAGCAGTACTTC. It codes for CASSPRTSLGEQYF.

This chain connects TRBV6-1 to TRBJ2-1; no definite D call. The germline CDR1 and CDR2 sequences are MNHNS and SASEGT. V was shortened by 6 bases and J by 9 bases, with 12 bases between the two germline ends. The CDR3 contains 12 residues. CDR3: CASSSWASEQFF. The CDR3 region has the DNA TGTGCCAGCAGCTCATGGGCCAGTGAGCAGTTCTTC.

V and J are TRBV11-3 and TRBJ2-1; no firm D call. The germline V gene encodes CDR1 SGHNT and CDR2 YENEEA. V was clipped by 5 bases and J by 4 bases, with 9 bases between them. This CDR3 region has 13 residues. The CDR3 protein is CASSPRSYNEQFF. In nucleotides, the CDR3 is TGTGCCAGCAGCCCGCGCTCTTACAATGAGCAGTTCTTC.

J is TRBJ2-1 and V is TRBV27; the D call may be TRBD1 or TRBD2 (5 bases each). The CDR3 is 15 amino acids. V was clipped by 4 bases and J by 0 bases, with 10 bases between them. Germline V gene data show CDR1 as MNHEY and CDR2 as SMNVEV (reference sequence). This chain's CDR3 is CASSSGPTSYNEQFF. CDR3 nucleotide sequence: TGTGCCAGCAGTTCGGGGCCCACCTCCTACAATGAGCAGTTCTTC.

V usage is TRBV20-1 and J usage is TRBJ2-3; 7 nucleotides line up with TRBD2. Germline CDR1 DFQATT, CDR2 SNEGSKA (reference sequence). The CDR3 totals 11 residues. V lost 6 bases and J lost 6; bases outside the gene matches: 3. The CDR3 reads CSAQRGDTQYF. The CDR3 nucleotides read TGCAGTGCGCAGCGGGGTGATACGCAGTATTTT.

CDR3 protein: CASSLAMGTYEQYF. The DNA of the CDR3 is TGTGCCAGCAGCTTAGCGATGGGAACCTACGAGCAGTACTTC. V gene TRBV7-9 combines with J gene TRBJ2-7; D not certain. The CDR3 is 14 amino acids. The germline V and J ends were trimmed by 0 bases and 2 bases, with 8 bases remaining between them. Germline-derived CDR1 and CDR2 are SEHNR and FQNEAQ (reference sequence).

The chain links TRBV4-1 to TRBJ2-5; tentative D call: TRBD1 (5 bases). The germline V gene encodes CDR1 MGHRA and CDR2 YSYEKL. Trimming shortened V by 2 bases and J by 7 bases, and 14 bases separated the two germline ends. The CDR3 covers 14 residues. This chain's CDR3 is CASSQPTESGTQYF. CDR3 sequence (DNA): TGCGCCAGCAGCCAACCGACAGAGTCGGGGACCCAGTACTTC.

This rearrangement joins TRBV5-6 to TRBJ2-1; D ambiguous. The CDR3 length is 11 residues. V lost 2 bases and J lost 8, with 5 bases in between. The germline gives CDR1 SGHDT, CDR2 YYEEEE. The CDR3 sequence: CASSFSDEQFF. CDR3 in DNA: TGTGCCAGCAGCTTTTCCGATGAGCAGTTCTTC.

The rearrangement uses TRBV29-1 and TRBJ2-1; TRBD2 is a possible D gene (6 bases). This CDR3 contains 13 residues. V was trimmed by 7 bases and J by 0 bases, leaving 10 bases between them. Looked up from germline, CDR1 is SQVTM and CDR2 is ANQGSEA. CDR3 nucleotide sequence: TGCAGCGAAGTCGGGAGCTCCTACAATGAGCAGTTCTTC. It yields the protein CSEVGSSYNEQFF.

The chain has TRBV5-1 and TRBJ2-7, with 9 bases aligning to TRBD2. V lost 4 bases, J lost 3 bases, and 8 bases stayed unmatched. The CDR3 runs to 15 residues. The germline V gene has CDR1 SGHRS and CDR2 YFSETQ. CDR3 region: CASSPSPAGGYEQYF. CDR3 DNA: TGCGCCAGCAGCCCATCCCCAGCGGGAGGCTACGAGCAGTACTTC.

The chain uses TRBV19 and TRBJ1-4; TRBD1 aligns across 7 bases. The junction had 0 bases not matched to a gene; V was cut back by 8 bases and J by 0 bases. The CDR3 runs to 13 residues. CDR1 and CDR2 (germline): LNHDA, SQIVND (reference sequence). The CDR3, as DNA: TGTGCCAGTGGGACAGCAACTAATGAAAAACTGTTTTTT. It translates to CASGTATNEKLFF.

The chain uses TRBV6-6 and TRBJ1-5, with unresolved D. Germline CDR1 MNHNY, CDR2 SVGAGI (reference sequence). The CDR3 has 16 residues. Trimming cost V 6 bases and J 4 bases, with 19 bases left between them. The CDR3 loop reads CASSTRHGEMNQPQHF. The DNA of the CDR3 is TGTGCCAGCAGCACACGACATGGGGAAATGAATCAGCCCCAGCATTTT.

The CDR3 spells CASSLYGGEAFF. The CDR3 nucleotides read TGTGCCAGCAGCTTGTACGGGGGTGAAGCTTTCTTT. V is TRBV5-6 and J is TRBJ1-1; D might be TRBD1 (5 bases). The V gene lost 1 base and the J gene lost 7 bases, with 8 bases spanning the gap. Germline CDR1 reads SGHDT; CDR2 reads YYEEEE. The CDR3 contains 12 residues. Based on the CDR3 plus reference TRBV5-6 and TRBJ1-1, the full variable domain is DAGVTQSPTHLIKTRGQQVTLRCSPKSGHDTVSWYQQALGQGPQFIFQYYEEEERQRGNFPDRFSGHQFPNYSSELNVNALLLGDSALYLCASSLYGGEAFFGQGTRLTVV.

This clone was observed a single time. V gene TRBV11-2 combines with J gene TRBJ2-1, with TRBD2 matching over 11 bases. With 6 bases clipped from V and 7 bases from J, the junction kept 5 bases outside the gene matches. Germline V gene sequence: CDR1 SGHAT, CDR2 FQNNGV. This CDR3 has 14 residues. The CDR3 coding sequence is TGTGCCAGCAGAAAAACTAGCGGGAGTAATGAGCAGTTCTTC. Protein: CASRKTSGSNEQFF.

The chain has TRBV19 and TRBJ2-7, with D perhaps matching TRBD1 (6 bases). V dropped 5 bases and J dropped 2 bases, with 10 bases sitting between them. CDR3 length: 13 residues. Germline CDR1 is LNHDA and CDR2 is SQIVND (reference sequence). CDR3 amino acids: CASSEDSPYEQYF. The CDR3 nucleotides read TGTGCCAGTAGTGAGGACAGCCCCTACGAGCAGTACTTC.

The chain carries TRBV11-2 and TRBJ2-1; TRBD2 matches 8 bases. The trim removed 1 base at V and 4 bases at J, leaving 9 bases unmatched. CDR3 length: 17 amino acids. Germline CDR1 is SGHAT and CDR2 is FQNNGV. The CDR3 is CASSLVRGGPTYNEQFF. The CDR3 DNA follows: TGTGCCAGCAGCTTAGTGCGCGGGGGGCCGACTTACAATGAGCAGTTCTTC.

The V and J genes are TRBV7-3 and TRBJ2-1; 13 nucleotides line up with TRBD2. Germline V gives CDR1 SGHTA, CDR2 FQGTGA. J was trimmed by 2 bases and V by 4 bases; bases with no gene match: 5. There are 17 residues in the CDR3. The CDR3 region is CASSSRTSGGAYNEQFF. The CDR3, as DNA: TGTGCCAGCAGCTCGAGGACTAGCGGGGGCGCCTACAATGAGCAGTTCTTC.

This clone turned up a few times. The J gene is TRBJ2-5, the V gene TRBV7-9; D perhaps matches TRBD1 (5 bases). CDR1 and CDR2 from the germline V gene are SEHNR and FQNEAQ (reference sequence). There are 14 residues in the CDR3. The V end was cut by 5 bases, the J end by 1 base, with 11 bases between. The CDR3 sequence: CASSRQSPQETQYF. For the CDR3, the DNA is TGTGCCAGCAGCCGACAGAGCCCCCAAGAGACCCAGTACTTC.

The chain uses TRBV5-1 and TRBJ2-7; no clear D. V lost 4 bases, J lost 2 bases, and 13 bases lay in between. The CDR3 is 14 amino acids. Germline assignment: CDR1 SGHRS and CDR2 YFSETQ. CDR3 region: CASSVGVPTYEQYF. The CDR3 nucleotides read TGCGCCAGCAGCGTGGGCGTTCCGACCTACGAGCAGTACTTC. Full variable domain (remainder filled in from reference TRBV5-1 and TRBJ2-7): KAGVTQTPRYLIKTRGQQVTLSCSPISGHRSVSWYQQTPGQGLQFLFEYFSETQRNKGNFPGRFSGRQFSNSRSEMNVSTLELGDSALYLCASSVGVPTYEQYFGPGTRLTVT.

CDR3 amino acids: CASSSGQGPHSPLHF. The CDR3 region has the DNA TGCGCCAGCAGCTCGGGGCAGGGACCCCATTCACCCCTCCACTTT. The rearrangement links TRBV5-1 to TRBJ1-6, with D possibly TRBD1 on 5 matching bases. V gave up 3 bases and J gave up 8 bases, with 15 bases separating them. CDR1 SGHRS and CDR2 YFSETQ come from the germline V gene. The CDR3 covers 15 residues.

V is TRBV28 and J is TRBJ2-4; D gene unclear. Germline V CDR1 and CDR2: MDHEN, SYDVKM. V was cut by 3 bases and J by 8 bases, with 14 bases left in between. The CDR3 loop spans 14 amino acids. The CDR3 spells CASSFRAGGDIQYF. In DNA form, the CDR3 reads TGTGCCAGCAGTTTTAGGGCAGGTGGAGACATTCAGTACTTC.

In its sample, this clone was seen once. This sequence joins TRBV2 and TRBJ2-7, with TRBD2 identical over 9 bases. This CDR3 region has 14 residues. Trimming took 11 bases from V and 5 from J; bases not matched to a gene: 13. CDR1 and CDR2 from the germline V gene are SNHLY and FYNNEI. The CDR3 nucleotides are TGTGCCGGGTCCGATAGCGGGAGTAACCACGAGCAGTACTTC. Amino acids: CAGSDSGSNHEQYF.